This TCR beta chain appears in the sequencing data of a study of blood T cell repertoires in COVID-19. Overall study context: The United States, Italy and Spain provided the acute and convalescent COVID-19 samples. Sources were T cells, B-cell-depleted T cells, or PBMCs; the material itself was cDNA or gDNA.

TCRdb keeps only in-frame clones here, not all; method: immunoSEQ multiplex PCR. The sample consists of around 370,000 clones, around 89% of them appearing once. All recovered Cohort 3 donors got two negative PCRs, got clearance, or saw symptom resolution. Germline V lookup: CDR1 MDHEN, CDR2 SYDVKM. The CDR3 runs to 14 residues. The V segment lost 2 bases and the J segment 6 bases; nucleotides outside the gene matches: 6. The sequencing input was PBMCs or T cells enriched from blood (not recorded which). The source is a woman under 30 who had recovered from COVID-19. The rearrangement uses TRBV28 and TRBJ2-7; 8 bases are a match to TRBD2. DNA of the CDR3: TGTGCCAGCAGTTTACGGGGACTAGTAACCGAGCAGTACTTC. Translating it yields CASSLRGLVTEQYF.